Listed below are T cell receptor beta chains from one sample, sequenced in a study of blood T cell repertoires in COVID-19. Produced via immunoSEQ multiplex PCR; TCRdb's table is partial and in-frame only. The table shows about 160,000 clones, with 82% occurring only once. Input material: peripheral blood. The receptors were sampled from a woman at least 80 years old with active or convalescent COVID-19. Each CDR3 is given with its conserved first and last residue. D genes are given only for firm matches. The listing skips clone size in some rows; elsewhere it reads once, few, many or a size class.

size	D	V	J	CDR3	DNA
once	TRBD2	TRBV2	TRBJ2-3	CASSEMVSGSDTQYF	TGTGCCAGCAGTGAAATGGTCAGCGGGAGTGATACGCAGTATTTT
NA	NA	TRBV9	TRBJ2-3	CASSAGTWGADTQYF	TGTGCCAGCAGCGCAGGGACTTGGGGGGCAGATACGCAGTATTTT
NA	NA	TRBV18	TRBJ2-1	CASSSGLQVEQFF	TGTGCCAGCTCCTCTGGACTCCAGGTTGAGCAGTTCTTC
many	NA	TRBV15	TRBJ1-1	CATSRDPLSGNTEAFF	TGTGCCACCAGCAGAGATCCGTTGTCAGGGAACACTGAAGCTTTCTTT
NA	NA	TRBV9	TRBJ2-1	CASSPLTVSYNEQFF	TGTGCCAGCAGCCCCCTGACAGTCTCCTACAATGAGCAGTTCTTC
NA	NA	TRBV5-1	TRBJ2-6	CASSLGAGTGANVLTF	TGCGCCAGCAGCTTGGGTGCGGGAACTGGGGCCAACGTCCTGACTTTC
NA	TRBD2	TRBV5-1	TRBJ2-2	CASSPGLEGGELFF	TGCGCCAGCAGCCCGGGACTAGAAGGCGGGGAGCTGTTTTTT
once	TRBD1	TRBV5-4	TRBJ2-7	CASSSLGQTYEQYF	TGTGCCAGCAGCTCGTTGGGACAGACCTACGAGCAGTACTTC
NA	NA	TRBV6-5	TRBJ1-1	CASSYSALNTEAFF	TGTGCCAGCAGTTACTCGGCCCTGAACACTGAAGCTTTCTTT
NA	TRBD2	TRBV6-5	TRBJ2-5	CASSSGAGRKTQYF	TGTGCCAGCAGTTCTGGAGCGGGGAGGAAGACCCAGTACTTC
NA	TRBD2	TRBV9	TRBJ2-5	CASSVDGRQETQYF	TGTGCCAGCAGCGTAGACGGGAGGCAAGAGACCCAGTACTTC
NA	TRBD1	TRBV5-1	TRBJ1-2	CASSQQGAQAYGYTF	TGCGCCAGCAGCCAACAGGGGGCTCAGGCCTATGGCTACACCTTC
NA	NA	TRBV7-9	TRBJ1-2	CASSLAAANNYGYTF	TGTGCCAGCAGCTTAGCCGCGGCGAATAACTATGGCTACACCTTC
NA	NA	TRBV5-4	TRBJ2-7	CASSLAGPRGLEQYF	TGTGCCAGCAGCTTGGCCGGACCCAGGGGTCTCGAGCAGTACTTC
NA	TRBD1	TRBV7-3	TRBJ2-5	CASSSGQKETQYF	TGTGCCAGCAGCTCGGGACAGAAAGAGACCCAGTACTTC
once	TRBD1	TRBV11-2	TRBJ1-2	CASSALQGRNNGYTF	TGTGCCAGCAGCGCTTTACAGGGGCGGAATAATGGCTACACCTTC
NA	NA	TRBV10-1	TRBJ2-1	CASSGASDGYNEQFF	TGCGCCAGCAGTGGGGCTAGCGACGGATACAATGAGCAGTTCTTC
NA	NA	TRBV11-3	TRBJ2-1	CASSSLSDNEQFF	TGTGCCAGCAGCTCACTTAGCGACAATGAGCAGTTCTTC
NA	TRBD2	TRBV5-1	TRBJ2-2	CASSLLTSGRGAGELFF	TGCGCCAGCAGCTTGTTGACTAGCGGGAGGGGAGCCGGGGAGCTGTTTTTT
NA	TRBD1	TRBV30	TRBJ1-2	CAWSVGQGATGYTF	TGTGCCTGGAGTGTAGGCCAGGGGGCGACTGGCTACACCTTC
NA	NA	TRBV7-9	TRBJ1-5	CASSLGGGRPQHF	TGTGCCAGCAGCTTAGGTGGGGGGAGGCCCCAGCATTTT
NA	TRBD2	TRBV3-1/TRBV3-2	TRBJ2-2	CASSQGPSGLTGELFF	TGTGCCAGCAGCCAAGGGCCTAGCGGGCTAACCGGGGAGCTGTTTTTT
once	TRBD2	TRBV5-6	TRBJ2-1	CASSLEGLASRGEQFF	TGTGCCAGCAGTTTGGAAGGACTAGCGAGCAGGGGTGAGCAGTTCTTC
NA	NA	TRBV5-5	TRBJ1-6	CASSLGTVAWGPLHF	TGTGCCAGCAGCTTGGGGACAGTGGCGTGGGGACCCCTCCACTTT
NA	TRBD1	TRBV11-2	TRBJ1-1	CASSLVTGQGGTEAFF	TGTGCCAGCAGCTTAGTTACGGGACAGGGGGGAACTGAAGCTTTCTTT
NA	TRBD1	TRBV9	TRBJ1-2	CASSADFGQGRANYGYTF	TGTGCCAGCAGCGCGGATTTTGGACAGGGCCGAGCTAACTATGGCTACACCTTC
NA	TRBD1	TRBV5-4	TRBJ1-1	CASSLSSQGDTTEAFF	TGTGCCAGCAGTTTGTCTAGTCAGGGGGACACCACTGAAGCTTTCTTT
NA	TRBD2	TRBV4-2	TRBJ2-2	CASSPRLAGVVKGTGELFF	TGTGCCAGCAGCCCCCGACTAGCGGGAGTAGTGAAGGGGACCGGGGAGCTGTTTTTT
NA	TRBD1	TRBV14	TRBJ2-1	CASSHLTLDRGRYNEQFF	TGTGCCAGCAGCCACCTTACCCTCGACAGGGGGCGGTACAATGAGCAGTTCTTC
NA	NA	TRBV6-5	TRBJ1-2	CASRPAGSNYGYTF	TGTGCCAGCAGGCCCGCCGGGAGTAACTATGGCTACACCTTC
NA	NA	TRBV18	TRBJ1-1	CASSLRTEIETEAFF	TGTGCCAGCTCACTACGGACAGAAATTGAAACTGAAGCTTTCTTT
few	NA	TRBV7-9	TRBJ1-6	CASSLVLPGNSPLHF	TGTGCCAGCAGCTTAGTCCTACCGGGTAATTCACCCCTCCACTTT
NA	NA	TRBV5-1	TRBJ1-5	CASSLGGGPNQPQHF	TGCGCCAGCAGCTTGGGGGGCGGCCCTAATCAGCCCCAGCATTTT
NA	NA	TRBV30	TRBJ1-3	CAWTPLGEPGNTIYF	TGTGCCTGGACCCCCCTCGGGGAGCCTGGAAACACCATATATTTT
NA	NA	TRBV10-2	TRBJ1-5	CASSVVGGQPQHF	TGCGCCAGCAGTGTTGTGGGAGGACAGCCCCAGCATTTT
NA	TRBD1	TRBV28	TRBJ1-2	CASAMQGVLPPNYGYTF	TGTGCCAGCGCGATGCAGGGGGTTTTACCTCCTAACTATGGCTACACCTTC
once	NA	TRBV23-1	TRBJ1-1	CASSRQGPSLEAFF	TGCGCCAGCAGTCGCCAGGGGCCGAGCCTCGAAGCTTTCTTT
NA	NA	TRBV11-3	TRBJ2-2	CASAVEGTGELFF	TGTGCCAGCGCGGTGGAGGGGACCGGGGAGCTGTTTTTT
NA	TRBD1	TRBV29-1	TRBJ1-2	CSERTGGGGYTF	TGCAGCGAACGGACAGGGGGCGGCGGCTACACCTTC
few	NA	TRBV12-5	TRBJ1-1	CASALGGMNTEAFF	TGTGCTAGTGCCCTGGGGGGTATGAACACTGAAGCTTTCTTT
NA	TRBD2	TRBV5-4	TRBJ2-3	CASSLESGITDTQYF	TGTGCCAGCAGCTTGGAAAGCGGGATTACAGATACGCAGTATTTT
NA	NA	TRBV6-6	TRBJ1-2	CASSYSFSQQGTGYTF	TGTGCCAGCAGTTACTCATTTTCGCAGCAGGGGACTGGCTACACCTTC
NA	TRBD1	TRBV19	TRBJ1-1	CASSMTGTGSTEAFF	TGTGCCAGTAGTATGACCGGGACAGGGTCCACTGAAGCTTTCTTT
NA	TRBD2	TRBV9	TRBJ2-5	CASSLGTRIETQYF	TGTGCCAGCAGCCTGGGGACTAGAATCGAGACCCAGTACTTC
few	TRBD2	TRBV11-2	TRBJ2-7	CASRGLAGVGYEQYF	TGTGCCAGCAGGGGACTAGCGGGAGTAGGGTACGAGCAGTACTTC
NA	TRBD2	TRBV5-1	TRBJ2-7	CATRTSPSSYEQYF	TGCGCCACTAGGACTAGTCCGAGCTCCTACGAGCAGTACTTC
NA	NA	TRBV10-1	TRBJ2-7	CASSESIILGSSVQYF	TGCGCCAGCAGTGAGTCGATCATTTTAGGTAGCTCGGTGCAGTACTTC
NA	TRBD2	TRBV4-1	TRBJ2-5	CASSQEGGDSLTQYF	TGCGCCAGCAGCCAAGAGGGGGGGGACTCACTTACCCAGTACTTC
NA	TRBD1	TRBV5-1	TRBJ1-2	CASSSPGTARGYTF	TGCGCCAGCAGCTCTCCCGGGACAGCGCGCGGCTACACCTTC
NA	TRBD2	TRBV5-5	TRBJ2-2	CASSLETSYTGELFF	TGTGCCAGCAGCTTGGAGACTAGCTACACCGGGGAGCTGTTTTTT
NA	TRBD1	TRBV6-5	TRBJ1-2	CASNFGQGYGYTF	TGTGCCAGCAACTTTGGACAGGGCTATGGCTACACCTTC